This T cell receptor beta chain derives from a study of OX40 agonist ivuxolimab in advanced cancers. Study findings and constraints: Partial responders at 0.1-3.0 mg/kg showed near-lowest clonal expansion.

This CDR3 spans 16 amino acids. Unmatched junction bases numbered 5, after V lost 0 bases and J lost 5 bases. Germline CDR1 reads SGHRS; CDR2 reads YFSETQ. Comment on this clone: Its antigen is unknown.

Clones were read by immunoSEQ multiplex PCR, and TCRdb kept only the in-frame ones, dropping some. Here the sample spans tens of thousands of clones, roughly 85% being singletons. The specimen comprised CD4+ or CD8+ T cells sorted from blood, sampled in a trial of the OX40 agonist ivuxolimab. The receptor was isolated from an adult with an advanced solid tumor such as melanoma, head and neck, liver or kidney cancer. The chain joins TRBV5-1 to TRBJ2-5; 12 bases are shared with TRBD2. The CDR3 sequence is CASSLVGLAGRETQYF. The CDR3, as DNA: TGCGCCAGCAGCTTGGTAGGACTAGCGGGACGGGAGACCCAGTACTTC. The whole variable domain, filled in from reference TRBV5-1 and TRBJ2-5, reads KAGVTQTPRYLIKTRGQQVTLSCSPISGHRSVSWYQQTPGQGLQFLFEYFSETQRNKGNFPGRFSGRQFSNSRSEMNVSTLELGDSALYLCASSLVGLAGRETQYFGPGTRLLVL.